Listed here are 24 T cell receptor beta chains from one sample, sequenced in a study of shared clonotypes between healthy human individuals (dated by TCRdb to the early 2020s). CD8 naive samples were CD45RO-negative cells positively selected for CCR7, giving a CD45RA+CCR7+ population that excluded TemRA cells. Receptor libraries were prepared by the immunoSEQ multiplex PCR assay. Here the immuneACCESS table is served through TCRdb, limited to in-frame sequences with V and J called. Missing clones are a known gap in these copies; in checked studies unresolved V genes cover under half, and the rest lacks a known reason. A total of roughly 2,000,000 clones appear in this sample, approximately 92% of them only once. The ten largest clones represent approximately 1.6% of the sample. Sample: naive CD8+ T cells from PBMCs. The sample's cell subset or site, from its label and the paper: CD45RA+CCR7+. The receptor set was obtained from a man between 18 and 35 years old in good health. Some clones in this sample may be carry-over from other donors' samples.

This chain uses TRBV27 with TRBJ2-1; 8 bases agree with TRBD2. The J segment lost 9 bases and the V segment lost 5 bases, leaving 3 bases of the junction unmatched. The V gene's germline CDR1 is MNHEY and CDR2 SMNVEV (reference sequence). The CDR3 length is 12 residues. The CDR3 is CASSTRGGEQFF. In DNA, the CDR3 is TGTGCCAGCAGTACCCGGGGGGGTGAGCAGTTCTTC.

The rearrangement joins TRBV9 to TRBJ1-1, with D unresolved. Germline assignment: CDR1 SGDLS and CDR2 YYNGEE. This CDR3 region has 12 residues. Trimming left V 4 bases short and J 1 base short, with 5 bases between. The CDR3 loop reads CASSMTNTEAFF. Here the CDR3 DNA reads TGTGCCAGCAGCATGACGAACACTGAAGCTTTCTTT.

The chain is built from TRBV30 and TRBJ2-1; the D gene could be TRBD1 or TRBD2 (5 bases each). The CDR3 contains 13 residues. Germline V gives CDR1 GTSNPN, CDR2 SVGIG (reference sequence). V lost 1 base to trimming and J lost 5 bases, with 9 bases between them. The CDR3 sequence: CAWSDGGHNEQFF. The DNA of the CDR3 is TGTGCCTGGAGTGATGGGGGACACAATGAGCAGTTCTTC.

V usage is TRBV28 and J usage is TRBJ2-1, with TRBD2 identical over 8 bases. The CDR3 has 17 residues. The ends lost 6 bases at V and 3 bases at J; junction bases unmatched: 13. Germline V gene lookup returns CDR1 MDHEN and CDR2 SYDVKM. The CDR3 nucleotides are TGTGCCAGCAGCGACCCCAAGGCGGGAGGACTCTACAATGAGCAGTTCTTC. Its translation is CASSDPKAGGLYNEQFF.

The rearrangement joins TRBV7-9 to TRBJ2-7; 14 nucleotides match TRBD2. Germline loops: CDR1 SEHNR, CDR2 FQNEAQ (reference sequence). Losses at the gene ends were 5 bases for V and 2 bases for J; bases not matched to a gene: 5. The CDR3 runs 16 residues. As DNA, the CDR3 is TGTGCCAGCAGCCAGACTAGCGGGAGGGCCCCCTACGAGCAGTACTTC. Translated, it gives CASSQTSGRAPYEQYF.

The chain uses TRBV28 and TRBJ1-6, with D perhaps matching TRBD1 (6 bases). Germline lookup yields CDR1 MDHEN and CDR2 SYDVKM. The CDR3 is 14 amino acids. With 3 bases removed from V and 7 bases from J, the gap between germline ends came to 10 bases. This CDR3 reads CASSFWGLNSPLHF. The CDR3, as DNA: TGTGCCAGCAGTTTTTGGGGGCTCAATTCACCCCTCCACTTT. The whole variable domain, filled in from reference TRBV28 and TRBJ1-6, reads DVKVTQSSRYLVKRTGEKVFLECVQDMDHENMFWYRQDPGLGLRLIYFSYDVKMKEKGDIPEGYSVSREKKERFSLILESASTNQTSMYLCASSFWGLNSPLHFGNGTRLTVT.

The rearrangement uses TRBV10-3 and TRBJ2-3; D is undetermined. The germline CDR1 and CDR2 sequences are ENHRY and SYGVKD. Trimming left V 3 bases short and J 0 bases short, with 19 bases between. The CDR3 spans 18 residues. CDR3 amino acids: CAISEARSGGPSTDTQYF. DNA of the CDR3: TGTGCCATCAGTGAAGCGAGGTCGGGCGGCCCTAGCACAGATACGCAGTATTTT.

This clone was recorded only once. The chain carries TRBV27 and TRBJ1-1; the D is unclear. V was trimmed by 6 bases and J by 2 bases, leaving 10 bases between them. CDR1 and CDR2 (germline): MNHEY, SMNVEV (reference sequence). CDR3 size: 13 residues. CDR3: CASSARVNTEAFF. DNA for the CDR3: TGTGCCAGCAGCGCACGGGTTAACACTGAAGCTTTCTTT.

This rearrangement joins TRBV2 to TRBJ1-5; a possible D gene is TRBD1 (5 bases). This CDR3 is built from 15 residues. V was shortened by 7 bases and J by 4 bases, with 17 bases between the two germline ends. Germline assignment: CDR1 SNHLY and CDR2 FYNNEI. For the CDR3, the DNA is TGTGCCAGCAAGACTACAGGATTGGGAAATCAGCCCCAGCATTTT. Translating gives CASKTTGLGNQPQHF.

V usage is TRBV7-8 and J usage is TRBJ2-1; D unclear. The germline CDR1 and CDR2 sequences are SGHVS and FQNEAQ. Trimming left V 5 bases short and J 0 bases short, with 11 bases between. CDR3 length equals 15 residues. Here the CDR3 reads CASSEAPSSYNEQFF. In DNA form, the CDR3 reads TGTGCCAGCAGCGAGGCCCCGAGCTCCTACAATGAGCAGTTCTTC.

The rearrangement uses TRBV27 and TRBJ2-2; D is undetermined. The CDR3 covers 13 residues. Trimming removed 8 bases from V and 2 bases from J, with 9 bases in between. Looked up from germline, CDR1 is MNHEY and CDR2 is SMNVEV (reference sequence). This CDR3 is CASGSLNTGELFF. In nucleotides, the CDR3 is TGTGCCAGCGGATCTCTTAACACCGGGGAGCTGTTTTTT.

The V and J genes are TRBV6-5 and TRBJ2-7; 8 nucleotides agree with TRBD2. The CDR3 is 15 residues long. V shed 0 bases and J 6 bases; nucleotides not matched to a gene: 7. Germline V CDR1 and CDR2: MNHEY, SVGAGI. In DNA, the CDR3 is TGTGCCAGCAGTTACTCACCGGGAGGGCCCGCCGAGCAGTACTTC. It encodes CASSYSPGGPAEQYF.

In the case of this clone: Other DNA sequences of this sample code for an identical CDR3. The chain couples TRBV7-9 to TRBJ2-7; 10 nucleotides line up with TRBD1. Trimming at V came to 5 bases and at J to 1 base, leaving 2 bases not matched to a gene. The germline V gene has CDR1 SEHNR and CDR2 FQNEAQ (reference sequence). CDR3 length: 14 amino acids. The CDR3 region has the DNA TGTGCCAGCAGCCGGACAGGGGGGTCCTACGAGCAGTACTTC. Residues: CASSRTGGSYEQYF.

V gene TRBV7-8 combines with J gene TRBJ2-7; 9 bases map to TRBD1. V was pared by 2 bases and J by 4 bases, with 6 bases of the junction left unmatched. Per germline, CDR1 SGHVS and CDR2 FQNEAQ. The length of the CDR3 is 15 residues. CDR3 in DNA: TGTGCCAGCAGCTTAAGGGGGACAGGGTTGTACGAGCAGTACTTC. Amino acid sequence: CASSLRGTGLYEQYF.

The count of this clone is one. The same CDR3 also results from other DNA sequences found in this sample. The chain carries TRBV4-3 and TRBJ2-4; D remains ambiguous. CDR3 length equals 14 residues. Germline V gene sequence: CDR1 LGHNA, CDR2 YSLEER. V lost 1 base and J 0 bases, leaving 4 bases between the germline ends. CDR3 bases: TGCGCCAGCAGCCAAGGCCTAGCCAAAAACATTCAGTACTTC. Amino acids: CASSQGLAKNIQYF.

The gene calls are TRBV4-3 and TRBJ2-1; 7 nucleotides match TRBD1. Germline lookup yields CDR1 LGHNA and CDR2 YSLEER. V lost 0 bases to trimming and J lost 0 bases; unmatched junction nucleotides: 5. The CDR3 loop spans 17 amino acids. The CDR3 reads CASSQEERGLSYNEQFF. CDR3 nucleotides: TGCGCCAGCAGCCAAGAGGAGAGGGGGCTCTCCTACAATGAGCAGTTCTTC.

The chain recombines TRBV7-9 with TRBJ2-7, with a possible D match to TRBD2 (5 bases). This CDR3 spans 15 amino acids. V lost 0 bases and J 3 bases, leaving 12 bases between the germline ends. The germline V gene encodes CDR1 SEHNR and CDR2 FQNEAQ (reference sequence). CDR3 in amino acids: CASSLALGVRYEQYF. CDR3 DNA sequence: TGTGCCAGCAGCTTAGCATTGGGAGTCCGCTACGAGCAGTACTTC.

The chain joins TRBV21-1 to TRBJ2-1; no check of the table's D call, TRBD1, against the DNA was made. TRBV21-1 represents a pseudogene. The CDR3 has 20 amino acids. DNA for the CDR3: TGTGCCAGCAGCAAACCAGACAGAAATCCAATCCCTGGATCCTACAATGAGCAGTTCTTC. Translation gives CASSKPDRNPIPGSYNEQFF.

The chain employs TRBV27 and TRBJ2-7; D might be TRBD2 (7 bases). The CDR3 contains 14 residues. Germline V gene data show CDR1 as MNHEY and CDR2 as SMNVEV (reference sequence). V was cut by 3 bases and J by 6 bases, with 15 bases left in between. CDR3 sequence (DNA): TGTGCCAGCAGTTTGGGGGCGGGAGTCTCCGAGCAGTACTTC. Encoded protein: CASSLGAGVSEQYF.

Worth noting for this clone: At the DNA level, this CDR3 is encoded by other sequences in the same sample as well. CDR3 protein: CASSQDRSYEQYF. The CDR3 DNA follows: TGCGCCAGCAGCCAAGACCGCTCCTACGAGCAGTACTTC. The chain has TRBV4-1 and TRBJ2-7; D remains unclear. The CDR3 has 13 amino acids. Germline values: CDR1 MGHRA, CDR2 YSYEKL. The germline V and J ends were trimmed by 0 bases and 0 bases, with 3 bases remaining between them.

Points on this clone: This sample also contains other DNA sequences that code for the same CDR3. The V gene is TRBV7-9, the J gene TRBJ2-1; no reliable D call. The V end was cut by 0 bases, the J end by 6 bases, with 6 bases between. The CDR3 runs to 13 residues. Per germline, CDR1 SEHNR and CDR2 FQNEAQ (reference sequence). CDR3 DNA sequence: TGTGCCAGCAGCTTAGCGCCCGGCAATGAGCAGTTCTTC. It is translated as CASSLAPGNEQFF.

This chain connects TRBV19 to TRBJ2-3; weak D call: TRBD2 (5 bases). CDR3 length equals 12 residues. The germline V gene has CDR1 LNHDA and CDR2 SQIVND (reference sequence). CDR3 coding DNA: TGTGCAACGGGGAGAACCACAGATACGCAGTATTTT. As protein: CATGRTTDTQYF.

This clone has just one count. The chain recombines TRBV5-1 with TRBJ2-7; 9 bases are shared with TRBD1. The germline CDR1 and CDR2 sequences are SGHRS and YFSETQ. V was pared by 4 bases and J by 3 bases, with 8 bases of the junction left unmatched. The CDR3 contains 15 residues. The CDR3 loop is CASSMSGTGFYEQYF. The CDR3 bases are TGCGCCAGCAGCATGTCCGGGACAGGGTTCTACGAGCAGTACTTC.

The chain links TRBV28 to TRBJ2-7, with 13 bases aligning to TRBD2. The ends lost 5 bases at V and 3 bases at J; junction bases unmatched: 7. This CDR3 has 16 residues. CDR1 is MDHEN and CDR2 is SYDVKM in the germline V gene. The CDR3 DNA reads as TGTGCCAGCAGTCTTTGGACTAGCGGGGGAAACTACGAGCAGTACTTC. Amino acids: CASSLWTSGGNYEQYF.